This TCR beta chain emerged from a study of PD-1 blockade in classical Hodgkin lymphoma. A note on this clone: The antigen is unknown.

Looked up from germline, CDR1 is SNHLY and CDR2 is FYNNEI. V dropped 6 bases and J dropped 0 bases, with 12 bases sitting between them. The CDR3 loop spans 14 amino acids. Each of the patients experienced relapse following autologous stem cell transplantation, and their brentuximab vedotin exposure differed. It was by magnetic negative selection that CD8+ T cells were isolated from thawed PBMCs. Study outcomes and limitations: Excluded were patients who started nivolumab under 1 year after ASCT, a group that had lower diversity.

Measured with immunoSEQ multiplex PCR; TCRdb has only the in-frame clones, and not every one. The sample has about 2,000 clones, around 80% seen once. Sequences were derived from CD8+ T cells from blood, sampled at baseline. The sequence was obtained from a human donor with classical Hodgkin lymphoma. This chain uses TRBV2 with TRBJ2-7; D remains unclear. The CDR3 coding sequence is TGTGCCAGCAGCTCGGACGCTACCTCCTACGAGCAGTACTTC. Protein: CASSSDATSYEQYF.